The 5 T cell receptor beta chains given below trace back to one sample, sequenced in a study of response to subunit inactivated influenza vaccine. In TCRdb, the RT-PCR reads were re-called with MiXCR into one record per CDR3 protein. The repertoire includes under 200,000 distinct CDR3 sequences, approximately 11% of them detected once, and around 12% sits in the top ten. Sequencing was performed on non-naive T cells sorted from PBMCs, taken roughly 48 days after vaccination. The receptors shown here come from a man aged 50-59 years who received an inactivated influenza vaccine.

V usage is TRBV28 and J usage is TRBJ2-7; TRBD2 matches 11 bases. Germline V gives CDR1 MDHEN, CDR2 SYDVKM. The CDR3 runs to 15 residues. V lost 8 bases, J lost 3 bases, and 9 bases stayed unmatched. This chain's CDR3 is CASVEGLAGGYEQYF. CDR3 sequence (DNA): TGTGCCAGCGTTGAGGGTCTAGCGGGGGGCTACGAGCAGTACTTC.

The chain links TRBV7-3 to TRBJ2-5; the match to TRBD2 covers 11 bases. This CDR3 contains 15 residues. Trimming removed 3 bases from V and 2 bases from J; junction bases left unmatched: 2. In germline, CDR1 is SGHTA, CDR2 FQGTGA. CDR3 residues: CASSLGTSGQETQYF. CDR3 DNA: TGTGCCAGCAGCTTGGGGACTAGCGGACAAGAGACCCAGTACTTC.

The V gene is TRBV5-1, the J gene TRBJ2-5, with D possibly being TRBD1 or TRBD2 (6 bases each). The V end lost 4 bases, the J end lost 4 bases, and 11 bases lay between the germline ends. The CDR3 has 13 residues. The germline gives CDR1 SGHRS, CDR2 YFSETQ. CDR3 coding DNA: TGCGCCAGCAGCGTGGGGGGCCCAGAGACCCAGTACTTC. It specifies CASSVGGPETQYF.

This clonotype was seen ten or more times. The chain employs TRBV6-5 and TRBJ1-4; D is possibly TRBD1 (5 bases). Per the germline V gene, CDR1 is MNHEY and CDR2 is SVGAGI. The ends were cut back, 0 bases at V and 5 bases at J, with 13 bases in the middle. The CDR3 has 16 residues. CDR3 nucleotide sequence: TGTGCCAGCAGTTACTCAGGCAGGGTCGAAAATGAAAAACTGTTTTTT. Translated, it gives CASSYSGRVENEKLFF.

This sequence joins TRBV28 and TRBJ1-2; D uncertain. Per the germline V gene, CDR1 is MDHEN and CDR2 is SYDVKM. V gave up 6 bases and J gave up 3 bases, with 11 bases separating them. The CDR3 covers 13 residues. In nucleotides, the CDR3 is TGTGCCAGCAGCCCGCCTGAGCACTATGGCTACACCTTC. It translates to CASSPPEHYGYTF.